This T cell receptor (beta chain) was captured in a study of blood T cells in healthy people across ages. As for the study in general: Through template switching, about one barcoded beta molecule was captured per two T cells, as measured in model experiments.

The second PCR ran about 6 to 12 cycles with a sample-barcoded 5' primer and J-beta primers. TCRdb ran MiXCR on the 5' RACE reads and lists one entry per CDR3 protein. The sample holds roughly 1.5 million distinct CDR3 sequences, 35% to 45% seen once. Unmatched junction bases numbered 5, after V lost 4 bases and J lost 1 base. The CDR3 is 15 amino acids. Germline CDR1 SQVTM, CDR2 ANQGSEA. This chain uses TRBV29-1 with TRBJ1-2; 11 bases align to TRBD1. The sequencing input was blood. This TCR derives from a woman between 18 and 29 years old in good health. The CDR3 DNA reads as TGCAGCGTTGTTGGGGACAGGGGGTTTAACTATGGCTACACCTTC. It specifies CSVVGDRGFNYGYTF.